This entry describes one TCR beta chain. Its cognate antigen is unknown. The data are from a study of CD8 T cells in ankylosing spondylitis. Points from the study as a whole: Matched ankylosing spondylitis synovial fluid reportedly showed significant enrichment of disease-linked clones. Those disease-linked clones were CD8+; they were also relatively rare in peripheral blood. Made up of 7 to 9 highly homologous variants, a TCR beta motif appeared characteristic of ankylosing spondylitis blood.

TCRdb independently ran MiXCR on the 5' RACE reads; one entry per CDR3 protein. In the table there are hundreds of thousands of distinct CDR3 sequences, about a sixth of which are singletons. The sequence was collected from a male donor with ankylosing spondylitis. Sequencing used blood, either unsorted or a sorted T cell fraction (not recorded which).

Here the CDR3 DNA reads TGTGCCAGCAGCTTCGCGCGGGGACAGGGTCAAAATCAGCCCCAGCATTTT. This translates into CASSFARGQGQNQPQHF. This chain uses TRBV11-3 with TRBJ1-5; 9 nucleotides agree with TRBD1. The CDR3 spans 17 residues. In germline, CDR1 is SGHNT, CDR2 YENEEA. V shed 3 bases and J 4 bases; nucleotides not matched to a gene: 10. Using reference TRBV11-3 and TRBJ1-5 for the parts outside the CDR3, the full variable domain is EAGVVQSPRYKIIEKKQPVAFWCNPISGHNTLYWYLQNLGQGPELLIRYENEEAVDDSQLPKDRFSAERLKGVDSTLKIQPAELGDSAVYLCASSFARGQGQNQPQHFGDGTRLSIL.